Following are 26 T cell receptor beta chains from one sample sequenced in a study of T-cell memory formation after mild COVID-19. Via MiXCR, TCRdb re-called the 5' RACE reads, giving one row per CDR3 protein. The repertoire consists of under 400,000 distinct CDR3 sequences, with around 27% occurring once and the leading ten covering 13%. Sequencing was performed on PBMCs or a T cell subset sorted from them (not recorded which). All receptors come from an adult woman who had mild COVID-19 (a few samples of this study predate the infection). Cell type and time point are not known.

This clonotype was seen only a few times. The rearrangement joins TRBV4-3 to TRBJ2-7; D tentatively reads TRBD1 or TRBD2 (6 bases each). Germline-derived CDR1 and CDR2 are LGHNA and YSLEER. V lost 1 base and J lost 3, with 16 bases in between. The CDR3 is 16 residues long. CDR3 residues: CASSQVVAEGVYEQYF. The CDR3 nucleotides are TGCGCCAGCAGCCAAGTAGTAGCGGAGGGGGTCTACGAGCAGTACTTC.

The chain combines TRBV7-8 with TRBJ2-1; TRBD2 aligns across 10 bases. This CDR3 spans 20 amino acids. Trimming at V came to 1 base and at J to 3 bases, leaving 15 bases not matched to a gene. Germline-derived CDR1 and CDR2 are SGHVS and FQNEAQ. In DNA form, the CDR3 reads TGTGCCAGCAGCTTAGTCGCCGCATTCAGCGGGGGGGCCGGCTACAATGAGCAGTTCTTC. Translating gives CASSLVAAFSGGAGYNEQFF. Drawing the rest from reference TRBV7-8 and TRBJ2-1, the complete variable domain is GAGVSQSPRYKVAKRGQDVALRCDPISGHVSLFWYQQALGQGPEFLTYFQNEAQLDKSGLPSDRFFAERPEGSVSTLKIQRTQQEDSAVYLCASSLVAAFSGGAGYNEQFFGPGTRLTVL.

V is TRBV4-1 and J is TRBJ2-6; D is ambiguous. CDR3 length: 16 residues. Germline CDR1 is MGHRA and CDR2 is YSYEKL. The V end was cut by 3 bases, the J end by 0 bases, with 9 bases between. CDR3 DNA sequence: TGCGCCAGCAGCCAGGCCAGTCCCTCTGGGGCCAACGTCCTGACTTTC. Its protein is CASSQASPSGANVLTF.

This clonotype appeared many times. This rearrangement joins TRBV12-3 or TRBV12-4 to TRBJ2-7, with 15 bases fitting TRBD2. With V trimmed by 6 bases and J by 3 bases, 3 bases remained unmatched. The length of the CDR3 is 15 residues. The CDR3 spells CASSRTSGRVYEQYF. CDR3 coding DNA: TGTGCCAGCAGCAGGACTAGCGGGAGGGTCTACGAGCAGTACTTC.

V gene TRBV12-3 or TRBV12-4 combines with J gene TRBJ2-7; 10 bases agree with TRBD2. The J segment lost 6 bases and the V segment lost 3 bases, leaving 5 bases of the junction unmatched. This CDR3 is 14 amino acids long. For the CDR3, the DNA is TGTGCCAGCAGTTTCTCTAGCGGGAGTCGCGAGCAGTACTTC. This encodes CASSFSSGSREQYF.

This clonotype was observed a few times. The chain is built from TRBV5-1 and TRBJ2-5, with 13 bases that match TRBD2. Trimming removed 4 bases from V and 2 bases from J; junction bases left unmatched: 5. The CDR3 contains 16 residues. Germline V gene lookup returns CDR1 SGHRS and CDR2 YFSETQ. The CDR3 here is CASSGGLAGIQETQYF. The CDR3 DNA is TGCGCCAGCAGCGGGGGACTAGCGGGAATTCAAGAGACCCAGTACTTC.

The V call is TRBV6-1, the J call TRBJ1-2; maybe TRBD1 (5 bases). CDR1 and CDR2 from the germline V gene are MNHNS and SASEGT. This CDR3 has 15 residues. Trimming stripped 5 bases from V and 3 bases from J, with 16 bases between. The chain's CDR3 is CASSFARRGHYGYTF. The CDR3 DNA sequence: TGTGCCAGCAGTTTCGCCCGCCGGGGACACTATGGCTACACCTTC.

In this sample, this clonotype turned up a few times. The V call is TRBV12-3 or TRBV12-4, the J call TRBJ2-1; TRBD2 agrees at 9 bases. The ends lost 4 bases at V and 8 bases at J; junction bases unmatched: 9. CDR3 size: 15 residues. CDR3 bases: TGTGCCAGCAGTTCCGGGACTAGCTGGAGTGATGAGCAGTTCTTC. Protein: CASSSGTSWSDEQFF.

The V gene is TRBV9, the J gene TRBJ2-3; tentatively, D is TRBD2 (5 bases). Germline lookup yields CDR1 SGDLS and CDR2 YYNGEE. V lost 4 bases to trimming and J lost 6 bases, with 21 bases between them. This CDR3 contains 16 residues. The CDR3 loop is CASSHRWELGFDTQYF. CDR3 nucleotide sequence: TGTGCCAGCAGCCATAGATGGGAGTTGGGGTTCGATACGCAGTATTTT.

This clonotype came up a few times. The rearrangement links TRBV29-1 to TRBJ2-3; D unclear. V lost 6 bases and J lost 2, with 9 bases in between. This CDR3 comprises 12 residues. Looked up from germline, CDR1 is SQVTM and CDR2 is ANQGSEA. CDR3 region: CSVNPATDTQYF. CDR3 DNA: TGCAGCGTCAACCCAGCCACAGATACGCAGTATTTT.

The chain recombines TRBV20-1 with TRBJ2-5; tentative D call: TRBD2 (6 bases). The CDR3 spans 13 residues. Germline V gives CDR1 DFQATT, CDR2 SNEGSKA (reference sequence). V was cut by 6 bases and J by 3 bases, with 14 bases left in between. Here the CDR3 reads CSAPKPGEETQYF. CDR3 in DNA: TGCAGTGCACCGAAACCGGGGGAAGAGACCCAGTACTTC.

The V call is TRBV14, the J call TRBJ2-3; D may correspond to TRBD1 or TRBD2 (5 bases each). V was cut by 5 bases and J by 2 bases, with 17 bases left in between. The germline V gene encodes CDR1 SGHDN and CDR2 FVKESK. This CDR3 is built from 16 residues. The CDR3 region has the DNA TGTGCCAGCAGCGCCGGGGCAGAGGCCTTCACAGATACGCAGTATTTT. Residues: CASSAGAEAFTDTQYF. Using reference TRBV14 and TRBJ2-3 for the parts outside the CDR3, the full variable domain is EAGVTQFPSHSVIEKGQTVTLRCDPISGHDNLYWYRRVMGKEIKFLLHFVKESKQDESGMPNNRFLAERTGGTYSTLKVQPAELEDSGVYFCASSAGAEAFTDTQYFGPGTRLTVL.

The rearrangement uses TRBV27 and TRBJ2-7, with 8 bases aligning to TRBD2. The CDR3 is made up of 15 amino acids. The junction had 8 bases not matched to a gene; V was cut back by 5 bases and J by 2 bases. The V gene's germline CDR1 is MNHEY and CDR2 SMNVEV (reference sequence). The DNA for the CDR3 is TGTGCCAGCAGTATTACTAGCGGACCTCCCTACGAGCAGTACTTC. It specifies CASSITSGPPYEQYF.

The genes are TRBV27 and TRBJ2-7, with D unresolved. Germline CDR1 is MNHEY and CDR2 is SMNVEV (reference sequence). This CDR3 contains 14 residues. V gave up 3 bases and J gave up 0 bases, with 9 bases separating them. CDR3 sequence reads: CASSFAASSYEQYF. The CDR3 nucleotides read TGTGCCAGCAGTTTCGCAGCGAGCTCCTACGAGCAGTACTTC.

The chain carries TRBV29-1 and TRBJ2-3; D may correspond to TRBD1 or TRBD2 (5 bases each). This CDR3 comprises 15 residues. Per germline, CDR1 SQVTM and CDR2 ANQGSEA. V was trimmed by 5 bases and J by 5 bases, leaving 20 bases between them. The CDR3 nucleotides are TGCAGCGTTTCTTGGGGACGCCTCAGGGAAGATACGCAGTATTTT. This translates into CSVSWGRLREDTQYF.

CDR3 sequence reads: CASSLALAGANEQFF. The CDR3 DNA sequence: TGTGCCAGCAGCTTAGCCTTAGCGGGAGCCAATGAGCAGTTCTTC. The chain links TRBV7-2 to TRBJ2-1; 9 bases line up with TRBD2. V gave up 0 bases and J gave up 6 bases; unmatched junction bases: 3. CDR1 SGHTA and CDR2 FQGNSA come from the germline V gene. The CDR3 runs 15 residues.

The chain joins TRBV7-3 to TRBJ2-1; TRBD2 matches 7 bases. Per germline, CDR1 SGHTA and CDR2 FQGTGA. With 11 bases clipped from V and 3 bases from J, the junction kept 4 bases outside the gene matches. This CDR3 region has 12 residues. CDR3 nucleotides: TGTGCCGGTAGCGGGTTCTACAATGAGCAGTTCTTC. As protein: CAGSGFYNEQFF.

This clonotype appeared a few times. The V and J genes are TRBV20-1 and TRBJ1-5; 9 positions agree with TRBD1. The CDR3 contains 14 residues. J was trimmed by 4 bases and V by 2 bases; bases with no gene match: 3. In germline, CDR1 is DFQATT, CDR2 SNEGSKA (reference sequence). CDR3 region: CSARLQGANQPQHF. CDR3 bases: TGCAGTGCTAGATTACAGGGGGCGAATCAGCCCCAGCATTTT.

This clonotype showed up just a few times. This rearrangement joins TRBV7-8 to TRBJ2-1; 7 nucleotides match TRBD2. The germline V gene encodes CDR1 SGHVS and CDR2 FQNEAQ. CDR3 length: 19 amino acids. Trimming at V came to 6 bases and at J to 0 bases, leaving 17 bases not matched to a gene. As DNA, the CDR3 is TGTGCCAGCAGTCAAGGCTCCGTCTGGCGGGAGAGCTCCTACAATGAGCAGTTCTTC. Encoded protein: CASSQGSVWRESSYNEQFF.

The chain couples TRBV2 to TRBJ2-7; D uncertain. V was cut by 6 bases and J by 6 bases, with 12 bases left in between. The CDR3 covers 12 residues. Germline CDR1 SNHLY, CDR2 FYNNEI. CDR3 protein: CASSPPWAEQYF. CDR3 bases: TGTGCCAGCAGCCCTCCATGGGCCGAGCAGTACTTC.

This clonotype has a handful of counts. V usage is TRBV10-3 and J usage is TRBJ2-7; TRBD2 matches 12 bases. After removal of 4 bases from V and 0 bases from J, the junction contained 10 bases not matched to a gene. CDR3 length: 18 amino acids. Germline V CDR1 and CDR2: ENHRY, SYGVKD. As DNA, the CDR3 is TGTGCCATCAGTGGAGGTAGGACTAGCGGGACGAGCTCCTACGAGCAGTACTTC. Protein: CAISGGRTSGTSSYEQYF.

This clonotype was seen a handful of times. The V gene is TRBV30, the J gene TRBJ1-5, with D maybe TRBD1 (5 bases). The CDR3 totals 13 residues. Germline CDR1 is GTSNPN and CDR2 is SVGIG (reference sequence). Trimming pared 1 base from V and 5 bases from J, leaving 9 bases between. As DNA, the CDR3 is TGTGCCTGGAGTGGGGGGTCATATCAGCCCCAGCATTTT. It codes for CAWSGGSYQPQHF. Together with reference TRBV30 and TRBJ1-5, the CDR3 gives the full variable domain: SQTIHQWPATLVQPVGSPLSLECTVEGTSNPNLYWYRQAAGRGLQLLFYSVGIGQISSEVPQNLSASRPQDRQFILSSKKLLLSDSGFYLCAWSGGSYQPQHFGDGTRLSIL.

The genes are TRBV9 and TRBJ2-5, with 9 bases fitting TRBD2. Germline V gives CDR1 SGDLS, CDR2 YYNGEE. The CDR3 has 14 residues. The V segment lost 0 bases and the J segment 8 bases; nucleotides outside the gene matches: 5. The CDR3 DNA is TGTGCCAGCAGCGTAGAATTAGCGGGAGAAACCCAGTACTTC. Translated: CASSVELAGETQYF.

This clonotype has a handful of counts. This chain uses TRBV4-1 with TRBJ1-4; D not certain. The CDR3 runs to 17 residues. The germline V gene has CDR1 MGHRA and CDR2 YSYEKL. V lost 1 base, J lost 8 bases, and 20 bases lay in between. CDR3 sequence reads: CASSQGGGVRIGEKLFF. For the CDR3, the DNA is TGCGCCAGCAGCCAAGGCGGTGGTGTACGGATCGGGGAAAAACTGTTTTTT.

This clonotype was counted a few times. J is TRBJ2-1 and V is TRBV4-3, with D perhaps TRBD2 (6 bases). The V end lost 5 bases, the J end lost 7 bases, and 15 bases lay between the germline ends. The CDR3 runs 14 residues. Germline values: CDR1 LGHNA, CDR2 YSLEER. The CDR3 nucleotides read TGCGCCAGCAGCTTCGGGGGAGGAGTTAATGAGCAGTTCTTC. It is translated as CASSFGGGVNEQFF.

The chain has TRBV7-9 and TRBJ1-1, with D perhaps TRBD1 (6 bases). The CDR3 spans 15 residues. CDR1 SEHNR and CDR2 FQNEAQ come from the germline V gene (reference sequence). V was clipped by 7 bases and J by 6 bases, with 21 bases between them. In DNA form, the CDR3 reads TGTGCCAGCACCTGGGGGCTGAGGGCTGGCTCTGAAGCTTTCTTT. Its translation: CASTWGLRAGSEAFF.